This T cell receptor beta chain is from a study of T-cell reconstitution after alpha-beta-depleted transplantation in children. Regarding the study as a whole: Diversity and T-cell counts at one year after transplant derived mostly from new T cells. As was reported, about two months after transplant, alpha-beta T cells came from several hundred expanded graft clones. Surviving recipient T cells and intrathymic progenitors accounted for some patients' high TCRbeta diversity at day 60.

The ends lost 8 bases at V and 2 bases at J; junction bases unmatched: 10. Germline V gene lookup returns CDR1 SEHNR and CDR2 FQNEAQ (reference sequence). This CDR3 is built from 15 residues. Of note for this clonotype: The antigen is undetermined.

Unique molecular identifiers were incorporated into the prepared TCRbeta library. Via MiXCR, TCRdb re-called the PCR reads, giving one row per CDR3 protein. The table lists about 830,000 distinct CDR3 sequences, around 17% of them singletons. Sequencing used PBMCs, mostly from graft donor cells, obtained 360 days after TCRalphabeta/CD19-depleted stem cell transplant. The sequence was obtained from a male patient under 18 who had a stem cell transplant for acute lymphoblastic leukemia, so the T cells may come from the graft donor. The chain carries TRBV7-9 and TRBJ2-7; 9 bases map to TRBD1. The CDR3 protein is CASGGGTGLTYEQYF. The CDR3 DNA reads as TGTGCCAGCGGAGGGGGGACAGGGCTAACCTACGAGCAGTACTTC.